This entry lists 11 T cell receptor beta chains sequenced from one sample in a study of Ad26.COV2.S vaccination and SARS-CoV-2 variants. Treatment denoted: about 20 received Ad26.COV2.S at low or high dose, single or two shots; five or six received placebo; per-sample allocation not given. The study sampled participants on day 63 after the first vaccine or placebo injection. Sequencing used immunoSEQ multiplex PCR; TCRdb keeps in-frame clones, though not all of them. Among a few hundred thousand clones listed, 88% were seen once. The source was peripheral blood, collected in a trial of Ad26.COV2.S vaccine versus placebo. The source is a person between 18 and 65 years old who received the Ad26.COV2.S COVID-19 vaccine or a placebo.

This rearrangement joins TRBV5-1 to TRBJ2-1, with TRBD2 matching over 15 bases. The CDR3 spans 20 residues. Germline trimming cut 2 bases from V and 0 bases from J; bases unmatched to any gene: 9. Germline V gene sequence: CDR1 SGHRS, CDR2 YFSETQ. The CDR3 region is CASSFQGTSGGPSSYNEQFF. The CDR3 DNA sequence: TGCGCCAGCAGCTTTCAGGGGACTAGCGGGGGGCCGAGCTCCTACAATGAGCAGTTCTTC.

J is TRBJ2-7 and V is TRBV15; 8 bases are shared with TRBD1. CDR1 and CDR2 (germline): LNHNV, YYDKDF (reference sequence). The CDR3 length is 14 residues. V lost 5 bases to trimming and J lost 4 bases; unmatched junction nucleotides: 7. The DNA of the CDR3 is TGTGCCACCAGCGCACGACAGGGGAGTTACGAGCAGTACTTC. Translation: CATSARQGSYEQYF.

The chain combines TRBV2 with TRBJ1-2; TRBD1 might be the D (5 bases). Germline CDR1 SNHLY, CDR2 FYNNEI. The CDR3 has 13 amino acids. V gave up 7 bases and J gave up 3 bases, with 12 bases separating them. The CDR3 region has the DNA TGTGCCAGCACCGAGGGGCGGTACTATGGCTACACCTTC. Translation: CASTEGRYYGYTF.

V is TRBV2 and J is TRBJ2-5; no reliable D call. CDR1 and CDR2 (germline): SNHLY, FYNNEI. Trimming took 1 base from V and 5 from J, leaving 2 bases between them. The CDR3 consists of 11 residues. CDR3 loop: CASSEVETQYF. DNA of the CDR3: TGTGCCAGCAGTGAAGTTGAGACCCAGTACTTC.

This clone was observed a few times. The V call is TRBV7-9, the J call TRBJ1-2, with 7 bases identical to TRBD1. CDR3 length: 14 residues. V lost 4 bases and J lost 7; bases outside the gene matches: 9. Germline assignment: CDR1 SEHNR and CDR2 FQNEAQ (reference sequence). CDR3 sequence (DNA): TGTGCCAGCAGCTCGGCCCCCAGGGGGAGTGGCTACACCTTC. Encoded protein: CASSSAPRGSGYTF. The full variable domain, rest sourced from reference TRBV7-9 and TRBJ1-2, is DTGVSQNPRHKITKRGQNVTFRCDPISEHNRLYWYRQTLGQGPEFLTYFQNEAQLEKSRLLSDRFSAERPKGSFSTLEIQRTEQGDSAMYLCASSSAPRGSGYTFGSGTRLTVV.

The V and J genes are TRBV24-1 and TRBJ1-2; no clear D gene. CDR3 size: 13 residues. Per germline, CDR1 KGHDR and CDR2 SFDVKD. With 6 bases removed from V and 4 bases from J, the gap between germline ends came to 11 bases. The CDR3: CATSTPGGYGYTF. CDR3 bases: TGTGCCACCAGTACACCCGGTGGCTATGGCTACACCTTC.

The rearrangement links TRBV27 to TRBJ2-2; 8 nucleotides align to TRBD1. After removal of 1 base from V and 7 bases from J, the junction contained 5 bases not matched to a gene. This CDR3 is built from 15 residues. Germline loops: CDR1 MNHEY, CDR2 SMNVEV (reference sequence). The CDR3 nucleotides read TGTGCCAGCAGTTTATTCAGGGGGCGCATCGGGGAGCTGTTTTTT. This codes for CASSLFRGRIGELFF.

This sequence joins TRBV28 and TRBJ2-3; D not certain. Trimming cost V 8 bases and J 4 bases, with 10 bases left between them. The CDR3 runs to 12 residues. Germline values: CDR1 MDHEN, CDR2 SYDVKM. The CDR3 DNA is TGTGCCAGCGGATTAAGGGCAGATACGCAGTATTTT. Translating gives CASGLRADTQYF.

The chain links TRBV24-1 to TRBJ2-7, with D possibly matching TRBD1 (6 bases). This CDR3 contains 15 residues. V lost 1 base, J lost 6 bases, and 15 bases lay in between. CDR1 and CDR2 from the germline V gene are KGHDR and SFDVKD. CDR3 amino acids: CATSDLQGEGLEQYF. CDR3 nucleotides: TGTGCCACCAGTGATTTACAGGGTGAGGGCCTCGAGCAGTACTTC.

This rearrangement joins TRBV9 to TRBJ2-7; 11 nucleotides line up with TRBD2. The trim removed 4 bases at V and 2 bases at J, leaving 2 bases unmatched. Per the germline V gene, CDR1 is SGDLS and CDR2 is YYNGEE. The length of the CDR3 is 14 residues. The CDR3 region has the DNA TGTGCCAGCAGCCCGACTAGCGGGACCTACGAGCAGTACTTC. It is translated as CASSPTSGTYEQYF.

The chain couples TRBV4-2 to TRBJ2-2; perhaps TRBD2 as D (6 bases). Germline lookup yields CDR1 LGHNA and CDR2 YNFKEQ. The V end was cut by 2 bases, the J end by 3 bases, with 13 bases between. The CDR3 has 16 residues. The DNA of the CDR3 is TGTGCCAGCAGCCAAAAACTAGCCGCGGACACCGGGGAGCTGTTTTTT. It encodes CASSQKLAADTGELFF.